These 31 T cell receptor beta chains came from one sample sequenced in a study of T cell repertoires in ileal Crohn's disease. Measured with immunoSEQ multiplex PCR; TCRdb has only the in-frame clones, and not every one. Of 13,000 to 15,000 clones in the sample, about 85% were seen once. The sequencing input was ileal tissue. Receptors were obtained from an adult with Crohn's disease.

This chain connects TRBV4-2 to TRBJ1-5; D may be TRBD1 (5 bases). Looked up from germline, CDR1 is LGHNA and CDR2 is YNFKEQ. This CDR3 is 17 amino acids long. The V end lost 0 bases, the J end lost 4 bases, and 16 bases lay between the germline ends. CDR3 DNA sequence: TGTGCCAGCAGCCAAGATTTTATGGGGGGACGGAATCAGCCCCAGCATTTT. Translated: CASSQDFMGGRNQPQHF.

The chain is built from TRBV29-1 and TRBJ2-6, with D maybe TRBD2 (6 bases). Trimming took off 6 bases at V and 4 bases at J, with 16 bases between the two ends. Germline CDR1 is SQVTM and CDR2 is ANQGSEA. The CDR3 spans 15 residues. The CDR3 spells CSVGGGASGANVLTF. As DNA, the CDR3 is TGCAGCGTGGGGGGAGGTGCCTCGGGGGCCAACGTCCTGACTTTC.

The V call is TRBV6-1, the J call TRBJ2-2, with a tentative D call TRBD1 (6 bases). The CDR3 extends over 14 amino acids. Germline-derived CDR1 and CDR2 are MNHNS and SASEGT. V was shortened by 1 base and J by 4 bases, with 7 bases between the two germline ends. This CDR3 is CASSEGDITGELFF. The CDR3 bases are TGTGCCAGCAGTGAAGGGGACATCACCGGGGAGCTGTTTTTT.

The gene calls are TRBV6-5 and TRBJ2-5, with D perhaps TRBD1 (6 bases). V lost 6 bases, J lost 0 bases, and 8 bases lay in between. The CDR3 runs 13 residues. The germline V gene has CDR1 MNHEY and CDR2 SVGAGI. CDR3 in DNA: TGTGCCAGCAGAACAGGGTACCAAGAGACCCAGTACTTC. Translation gives CASRTGYQETQYF.

A single count supports this clone. The chain has TRBV7-6 and TRBJ2-4; 9 bases fit TRBD1. The germline gives CDR1 SGHVS, CDR2 FNYEAQ. The CDR3 loop spans 18 amino acids. The V and J ends lost 0 bases and 0 bases, in that order; junction bases with no gene match: 6. The CDR3 DNA reads as TGTGCCAGCAGCTTAGCGCCAGGGACAGGGCTAGCCAAAAACATTCAGTACTTC. It encodes CASSLAPGTGLAKNIQYF.

This chain connects TRBV5-4 to TRBJ2-7, with 9 bases matching TRBD2. V lost 4 bases, J lost 2 bases, and 4 bases stayed unmatched. The germline CDR1 and CDR2 sequences are SGHNT and YYREEE (reference sequence). The CDR3 has 14 residues. CDR3 in amino acids: CASSPRTSAYEQYF. The CDR3 DNA sequence: TGTGCCAGCAGCCCTAGGACTAGCGCCTACGAGCAGTACTTC.

The chain couples TRBV10-3 to TRBJ1-1; the match to TRBD1 covers 11 bases. Per germline, CDR1 ENHRY and CDR2 SYGVKD. Unmatched junction bases numbered 8, after V lost 7 bases and J lost 4 bases. The CDR3 contains 15 residues. For the CDR3, the DNA is TGTGCCATCACCACCGGGACAGGGGGGATCACTGAAGCTTTCTTT. This gives the protein CAITTGTGGITEAFF.

The V gene is TRBV7-8, the J gene TRBJ1-5; a possible D gene is TRBD1 (5 bases). This CDR3 spans 14 amino acids. Germline CDR1 reads SGHVS; CDR2 reads FQNEAQ. Between the trimmed V and J ends, which lost 2 bases and 6 bases, there was a span of 11 bases. CDR3 nucleotides: TGTGCCAGCAGCTTATTAGGGGTGGTTCAGCCCCAGCATTTT. This sequence encodes CASSLLGVVQPQHF.

Comments on this clone: The sample carries other DNA sequences with the same CDR3. The chain has TRBV18 and TRBJ1-1; TRBD1 matches 7 bases. The CDR3 covers 14 residues. CDR1 and CDR2 (germline): KGHSH, LQKENI. Losses at the gene ends were 5 bases for V and 5 bases for J; bases not matched to a gene: 8. The CDR3 is CASSSGQGGTEAFF. Here the CDR3 DNA reads TGTGCCAGCTCATCGGGGCAGGGGGGAACTGAAGCTTTCTTT. The variable domain in full, with the rest retrieved from reference TRBV18 and TRBJ1-1, is NAGVMQNPRHLVRRRGQEARLRCSPMKGHSHVYWYRQLPEEGLKFMVYLQKENIIDESGMPKERFSAEFPKEGPSILRIQQVVRGDSAAYFCASSSGQGGTEAFFGQGTRLTVV.

This rearrangement joins TRBV4-3 to TRBJ2-7, with TRBD2 matching over 11 bases. The length of the CDR3 is 15 residues. V trimming: 1 base; J trimming: 2 bases; junction bases outside the gene matches: 1. Germline V gene data show CDR1 as LGHNA and CDR2 as YSLEER. CDR3 nucleotides: TGCGCCAGCAGCCAAGGGACTAGCGGGCCCTACGAGCAGTACTTC. Its protein is CASSQGTSGPYEQYF.

This chain connects TRBV11-1 to TRBJ2-2; weak D call: TRBD1 (5 bases). The ends were cut back, 6 bases at V and 1 base at J, with 6 bases in the middle. This CDR3 is built from 13 residues. Germline V lookup: CDR1 SGHAT, CDR2 FQDESV (reference sequence). The DNA for the CDR3 is TGTGCCAGCAGGACAGTGAACACCGGGGAGCTGTTTTTT. Translated: CASRTVNTGELFF.

This chain uses TRBV7-9 with TRBJ1-2, with 7 nucleotides matching TRBD1. Trimming cost V 5 bases and J 4 bases; bases outside gene matches: 4. The length of the CDR3 is 13 residues. Germline assignment: CDR1 SEHNR and CDR2 FQNEAQ (reference sequence). CDR3 in amino acids: CASSPTGAYGYTF. The DNA of the CDR3 is TGTGCCAGCAGCCCCACAGGGGCCTATGGCTACACCTTC.

The V and J genes are TRBV5-1 and TRBJ1-1, with a weak D call TRBD1 (5 bases). V lost 0 bases and J lost 10, with 13 bases in between. Germline loops: CDR1 SGHRS, CDR2 YFSETQ. This CDR3 is 13 amino acids long. The CDR3 is CASSLDGREGAFF. The CDR3 region has the DNA TGCGCCAGCAGCTTGGATGGCAGGGAAGGAGCTTTCTTT.

This CDR3 is CASRPTTGTSPADTQYF. CDR3 in DNA: TGTGCCAGCAGGCCGACGACCGGGACTAGCCCCGCAGATACGCAGTATTTT. V gene TRBV5-4 combines with J gene TRBJ2-3, with TRBD2 identical over 9 bases. V lost 5 bases and J lost 4; bases outside the gene matches: 14. Germline CDR1 is SGHNT and CDR2 is YYREEE (reference sequence). The CDR3 spans 17 residues.

The J gene is TRBJ2-3, the V gene TRBV14; 7 nucleotides agree with TRBD2. The germline V gene has CDR1 SGHDN and CDR2 FVKESK. V was pared by 7 bases and J by 1 base, with 17 bases of the junction left unmatched. The CDR3 covers 18 residues. CDR3 sequence reads: CASTPRRIERERTDTQYF. The CDR3 DNA follows: TGTGCCAGCACCCCCCGCCGCATCGAGCGGGAACGCACAGATACGCAGTATTTT.

In DNA, the CDR3 is TGTGCCAGCAGTCCTCAGGGGGCAAGCTCCTACGAGCAGTACTTC. The encoded protein is CASSPQGASSYEQYF. The V call is TRBV7-3, the J call TRBJ2-7, with TRBD1 matching 8 bases. CDR3 size: 15 residues. Trimming at V came to 6 bases and at J to 0 bases, leaving 7 bases not matched to a gene. Germline-derived CDR1 and CDR2 are SGHTA and FQGTGA.

This clone was detected only once. The chain recombines TRBV5-1 with TRBJ2-5, with D maybe TRBD1 (6 bases). V dropped 3 bases and J dropped 5 bases, with 11 bases sitting between them. CDR1 is SGHRS and CDR2 is YFSETQ in the germline V gene. The CDR3 totals 13 residues. The CDR3 reads CASSSSGEETQYF. The CDR3 DNA sequence: TGCGCCAGCAGCTCCTCAGGGGAGGAGACCCAGTACTTC.

V usage is TRBV7-3 and J usage is TRBJ2-2, with D perhaps matching TRBD2 (6 bases). Trimming pared 3 bases from V and 0 bases from J, leaving 11 bases between. The CDR3 extends over 16 amino acids. Germline assignment: CDR1 SGHTA and CDR2 FQGTGA. The CDR3 sequence: CASSFSSDANTGELFF. The CDR3 bases are TGTGCCAGCAGCTTTTCTAGCGACGCGAACACCGGGGAGCTGTTTTTT.

The chain carries TRBV9 and TRBJ2-5; TRBD2 aligns across 12 bases. Per the germline V gene, CDR1 is SGDLS and CDR2 is YYNGEE. The CDR3 has 15 amino acids. The V segment lost 0 bases and the J segment 13 bases; nucleotides outside the gene matches: 10. CDR3 in amino acids: CASSVVASGGAGLYF. The CDR3 coding sequence is TGTGCCAGCAGCGTAGTTGCTAGCGGGGGGGCCGGTCTGTACTTC.

The rearrangement links TRBV2 to TRBJ2-3; 10 nucleotides line up with TRBD2. The CDR3 runs to 14 residues. Germline lookup yields CDR1 SNHLY and CDR2 FYNNEI. Trimming cost V 5 bases and J 4 bases; bases outside gene matches: 3. CDR3 residues: CASSPLAGADTQYF. The CDR3 region has the DNA TGTGCCAGCAGTCCTCTAGCGGGAGCAGATACGCAGTATTTT.

V and J are TRBV9 and TRBJ2-3, with 9 bases fitting TRBD2. The CDR3 sequence is 16 residues long. The V gene's germline CDR1 is SGDLS and CDR2 YYNGEE. V shed 0 bases, J shed 4 bases, and the junction held 6 bases outside the gene matches. The CDR3 reads CASSVASGTFPDTQYF. In nucleotides, the CDR3 is TGTGCCAGCAGCGTAGCTAGCGGGACCTTCCCAGATACGCAGTATTTT.

The rearrangement links TRBV7-3 to TRBJ2-3, with D possibly matching TRBD1 (5 bases). Germline values: CDR1 SGHTA, CDR2 FQGTGA. The CDR3 runs to 14 residues. V lost 3 bases and J lost 4, with 11 bases in between. In DNA form, the CDR3 reads TGTGCCAGCAGCTTGTATGGGGCGGCAGATACGCAGTATTTT. It translates to CASSLYGAADTQYF.

The chain carries TRBV5-1 and TRBJ2-2; the match to TRBD2 covers 8 bases. The CDR3 is made up of 13 amino acids. Germline CDR1 SGHRS, CDR2 YFSETQ. V lost 5 bases to trimming and J lost 3 bases; unmatched junction nucleotides: 0. In DNA form, the CDR3 reads TGCGCCAGCAGACTAGCGGACACCGGGGAGCTGTTTTTT. Its protein product is CASRLADTGELFF.

This chain connects TRBV6-6 to TRBJ1-2; 7 nucleotides line up with TRBD1. This CDR3 comprises 14 residues. Germline CDR1 reads MNHNY; CDR2 reads SVGAGI (reference sequence). V was pared by 7 bases and J by 2 bases, with 7 bases of the junction left unmatched. The CDR3 DNA sequence: TGTGCCAGCATACTACAGACAGGGAACTATGGCTACACCTTC. Translated: CASILQTGNYGYTF.

As regards this clone: Different DNA sequences within this sample yield the same CDR3. This rearrangement joins TRBV30 to TRBJ1-5; a possible D gene is TRBD1 (6 bases). Germline CDR1 reads GTSNPN; CDR2 reads SVGIG (reference sequence). This CDR3 has 12 residues. V was cut by 2 bases and J by 6 bases, with 8 bases left in between. The CDR3 spells CAWSSQGQPQHF. For the CDR3, the DNA is TGTGCCTGGAGTTCACAGGGTCAGCCCCAGCATTTT. Filled out from reference TRBV30 and TRBJ1-5, the complete variable domain reads SQTIHQWPATLVQPVGSPLSLECTVEGTSNPNLYWYRQAAGRGLQLLFYSVGIGQISSEVPQNLSASRPQDRQFILSSKKLLLSDSGFYLCAWSSQGQPQHFGDGTRLSIL.

The rearrangement uses TRBV19 and TRBJ2-1; 8 bases line up with TRBD2. CDR3 length: 13 residues. Germline-derived CDR1 and CDR2 are LNHDA and SQIVND (reference sequence). The junction had 8 bases not matched to a gene; V was cut back by 6 bases and J by 10 bases. In nucleotides, the CDR3 is TGTGCCAGTAGCCCACTAGCGGAGAGGGAGCAGTTCTTC. Amino acids: CASSPLAEREQFF.

The chain joins TRBV19 to TRBJ1-1; the D is unclear. CDR3 length equals 13 residues. The V end was cut by 2 bases, the J end by 6 bases, with 10 bases between. In germline, CDR1 is LNHDA, CDR2 SQIVND (reference sequence). CDR3 protein: CASSITGDSEAFF. The CDR3 bases are TGTGCCAGTAGTATAACGGGAGACTCTGAAGCTTTCTTT. The full variable domain, completed using reference TRBV19 and TRBJ1-1, is DGGITQSPKYLFRKEGQNVTLSCEQNLNHDAMYWYRQDPGQGLRLIYYSQIVNDFQKGDIAEGYSVSREKKESFPLTVTSAQKNPTAFYLCASSITGDSEAFFGQGTRLTVV.

The V gene is TRBV4-3, the J gene TRBJ2-7; 8 bases line up with TRBD2. The ends lost 0 bases at V and 1 base at J; junction bases unmatched: 11. The CDR3 runs 18 residues. The V gene's germline CDR1 is LGHNA and CDR2 YSLEER. CDR3 protein: CASSQDMSSGITSYEQYF. In DNA form, the CDR3 reads TGCGCCAGCAGCCAAGATATGAGTAGCGGGATTACTTCCTACGAGCAGTACTTC.

This chain uses TRBV7-8 with TRBJ2-7; 7 positions agree with TRBD2. The V segment lost 6 bases and the J segment 1 base; nucleotides outside the gene matches: 9. Germline CDR1 SGHVS, CDR2 FQNEAQ. This CDR3 comprises 15 residues. As DNA, the CDR3 is TGTGCCAGCAGGCTGGGGAGGGGAGGGTCCTACGAGCAGTACTTC. Encoded protein: CASRLGRGGSYEQYF. Full variable domain (rest looked up from reference TRBV7-8 and TRBJ2-7): GAGVSQSPRYKVAKRGQDVALRCDPISGHVSLFWYQQALGQGPEFLTYFQNEAQLDKSGLPSDRFFAERPEGSVSTLKIQRTQQEDSAVYLCASRLGRGGSYEQYFGPGTRLTVT.

The chain has TRBV6-5 and TRBJ2-3; D may be TRBD1 (5 bases). V was trimmed by 6 bases and J by 4 bases, leaving 11 bases between them. The germline V gene encodes CDR1 MNHEY and CDR2 SVGAGI. The CDR3 covers 13 residues. In DNA form, the CDR3 reads TGTGCCAGCAGGCGTCCAGGGTCAGATACGCAGTATTTT. Encoded protein: CASRRPGSDTQYF.

This chain joins TRBV5-1 and TRBJ2-1, with 9 bases lining up with TRBD1. Trimming at V came to 4 bases and at J to 6 bases, leaving 5 bases not matched to a gene. This CDR3 spans 14 amino acids. Germline CDR1 SGHRS, CDR2 YFSETQ. The CDR3 nucleotides read TGCGCCAGCAGCCTACTGGACAGGGGCAATGAGCAGTTCTTC. This encodes CASSLLDRGNEQFF.